This T cell receptor (beta chain) appears in the sequencing data of a study of blood T cells in healthy people across ages. Points on this clonotype: What it binds is not known.

Together with a sample-barcoded 5' primer, a J-beta primer mix was included in a second PCR lasting roughly 7 to 11 cycles. TCRdb re-called the 5' RACE reads through MiXCR, storing one row per CDR3 protein. The sample yields 890,000 or so distinct CDR3 sequences, about 59% seen once. Germline lookup yields CDR1 MNHEY and CDR2 SMNVEV (reference sequence). CDR3 size: 13 residues. V lost 2 bases and J 7 bases, leaving 12 bases between the germline ends. Whole-study findings and limits: Per-million-T-cell TCR beta diversity fell roughly linearly with age.

Source material: blood. The rearrangement joins TRBV27 to TRBJ2-7, with unresolved D. This TCR was sampled from a man younger than 45 in good health. As DNA, the CDR3 is TGTGCCAGCAGTTTAGCGGAACGTCGGGAGCAGTACTTC. Encoded protein: CASSLAERREQYF.